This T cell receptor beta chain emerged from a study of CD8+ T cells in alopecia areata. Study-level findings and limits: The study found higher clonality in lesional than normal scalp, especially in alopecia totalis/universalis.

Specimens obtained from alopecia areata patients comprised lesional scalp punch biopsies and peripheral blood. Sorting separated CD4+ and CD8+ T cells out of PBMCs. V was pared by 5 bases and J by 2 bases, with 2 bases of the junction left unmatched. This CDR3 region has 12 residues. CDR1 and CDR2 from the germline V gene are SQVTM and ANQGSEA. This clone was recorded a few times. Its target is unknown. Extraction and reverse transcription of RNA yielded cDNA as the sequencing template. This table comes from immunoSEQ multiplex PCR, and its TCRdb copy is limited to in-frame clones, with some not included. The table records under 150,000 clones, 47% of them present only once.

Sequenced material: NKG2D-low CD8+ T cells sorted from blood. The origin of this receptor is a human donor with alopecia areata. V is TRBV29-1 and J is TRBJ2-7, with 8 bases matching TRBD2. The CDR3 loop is CSVPGGAYEQYF. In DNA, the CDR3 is TGCAGCGTTCCCGGGGGGGCCTACGAGCAGTACTTC.